This T cell receptor beta chain is from a study of CD8 T cells in Susac syndrome. The RNA input was about 0.5 to 1 ug, and it was reverse transcribed with random hexamers. MiXCR was run by TCRdb on the immunoSEQ multiplex PCR reads, yielding one entry per CDR3 protein. The sample shows 200,000 to 250,000 distinct CDR3 sequences, around 96% of them seen only once. There are 11 residues in the CDR3. Trimming pared 6 bases from V and 8 bases from J, leaving 13 bases between. Germline CDR1 DFQATT, CDR2 SNEGSKA (reference sequence). CD8+ and CD4+ blood T cells underwent TCR beta sequencing. V gene TRBV20-1 combines with J gene TRBJ1-1; D is unclear. Sequenced: CD4+ T cells from PBMCs. The receptor was isolated from a human donor with multiple sclerosis. CDR3 region: CSAPGRVEAFF. Written as DNA, the CDR3 is TGCAGTGCCCCAGGACGGGTCGAAGCTTTCTTT.